These 24 T cell receptor beta chains were sequenced from one sample in a study of cytomegalovirus exposure and HLA in healthy donors. The PCR ran on 60 Vbeta and 13 Jbeta primers. Method: immunoSEQ multiplex PCR; TCRdb's copy keeps in-frame clones and lacks some. The profile shows approximately 60,000 clones, 65% to 90% of them singletons. Sample: PBMCs. Receptors originate from a young man in good health and CMV-seronegative.

V usage is TRBV6-5 and J usage is TRBJ1-2, with TRBD1 identical over 11 bases. CDR3 size: 13 residues. Germline V gene sequence: CDR1 MNHEY, CDR2 SVGAGI. V shed 8 bases, J shed 8 bases, and the junction held 7 bases outside the gene matches. The CDR3 protein is CASSGQGAEGYTF. In nucleotides, the CDR3 is TGTGCCAGCTCAGGACAGGGGGCGGAGGGCTACACCTTC.

This chain links TRBV7-6 with TRBJ1-2, with 9 bases lining up with TRBD1. The CDR3 totals 19 residues. Germline-derived CDR1 and CDR2 are SGHVS and FNYEAQ. V shed 4 bases and J 0 bases; nucleotides not matched to a gene: 15. CDR3 sequence reads: CASSSQGSGQGLPNYGYTF. The CDR3 DNA reads TGTGCCAGCAGCTCCCAAGGGTCGGGACAGGGACTTCCTAACTATGGCTACACCTTC.

The J gene is TRBJ2-7, the V gene TRBV6-6; 8 positions agree with TRBD1. Unmatched junction bases numbered 9, after V lost 6 bases and J lost 2 bases. From germline, CDR1 is MNHNY and CDR2 SVGAGI (reference sequence). CDR3 length equals 15 residues. The CDR3 DNA is TGTGCCAGCAGCCCTACGACAGGGGCCGCCTACGAGCAGTACTTC. It codes for CASSPTTGAAYEQYF.

The rearrangement joins TRBV19 to TRBJ2-4; D is perhaps TRBD1 (5 bases). The V gene's germline CDR1 is LNHDA and CDR2 SQIVND (reference sequence). The CDR3 loop spans 12 amino acids. Deletions cut 4 bases from V and 7 bases from J, with 8 bases between. The chain's CDR3 is CASSTGQNIQYF. The CDR3 DNA reads TGTGCCAGTAGTACAGGGCAGAACATTCAGTACTTC.

The chain uses TRBV2 and TRBJ2-3, with 7 positions matching TRBD2. V was pared by 8 bases and J by 1 base, with 6 bases of the junction left unmatched. The CDR3 consists of 14 residues. Germline loops: CDR1 SNHLY, CDR2 FYNNEI. The chain's CDR3 is CASGGEIGTDTQYF. Here the CDR3 DNA reads TGTGCCAGCGGGGGGGAGATTGGCACAGATACGCAGTATTTT.

The gene calls are TRBV2 and TRBJ2-1; a weak D match, TRBD2 (5 bases). Trimming stripped 7 bases from V and 0 bases from J, with 13 bases between. Germline CDR1 reads SNHLY; CDR2 reads FYNNEI. CDR3 length: 15 residues. The CDR3: CASKTRESSYNEQFF. CDR3 sequence (DNA): TGTGCCAGCAAGACGAGGGAGAGCTCCTACAATGAGCAGTTCTTC.

This clone has just one count. The chain carries TRBV11-3 and TRBJ2-5; D not resolved. The CDR3 has 13 amino acids. The V and J ends lost 3 bases and 1 base respectively, with 6 bases between them. Germline assignment: CDR1 SGHNT and CDR2 YENEEA. The CDR3 DNA reads TGTGCCAGCAGCTTTAGCATCCAAGAGACCCAGTACTTC. Protein sequence: CASSFSIQETQYF.

The chain is built from TRBV2 and TRBJ1-4, with no clear D. V was trimmed by 5 bases and J by 3 bases, leaving 10 bases between them. Germline values: CDR1 SNHLY, CDR2 FYNNEI. This CDR3 spans 14 amino acids. The CDR3 loop reads CASSSQLPNEKLFF. The CDR3, as DNA: TGTGCCAGCAGTTCACAGCTCCCTAATGAAAAACTGTTTTTT.

This chain connects TRBV7-8 to TRBJ1-3, with D maybe TRBD1 (5 bases). CDR1 is SGHVS, CDR2 FQNEAQ, per germline. V shed 5 bases and J shed 1 base, with 9 bases lying between them. The CDR3 covers 14 residues. The CDR3 protein is CASSHRGSGNTIYF. The CDR3 region has the DNA TGTGCCAGCAGCCATAGGGGATCTGGAAACACCATATATTTT.

The chain employs TRBV19 and TRBJ2-7; TRBD1 matches at 8 bases. Per the germline V gene, CDR1 is LNHDA and CDR2 is SQIVND (reference sequence). The CDR3 loop spans 14 amino acids. Trimming removed 5 bases from V and 5 bases from J; junction bases left unmatched: 8. The CDR3 DNA follows: TGTGCCAGTAGTCTTGACAGGGGAGGCAACGAGCAGTACTTC. Translation gives CASSLDRGGNEQYF.

This clone was detected only once. The CDR3 here is CASSVDRAKWDEQFF. The DNA of the CDR3 is TGCGCCAGCAGCGTCGACAGGGCGAAATGGGATGAGCAGTTCTTC. V and J are TRBV10-1 and TRBJ2-1; TRBD1 matches at 7 bases. V dropped 6 bases and J dropped 8; count of bases not matched to a gene: 13. The CDR3 is 15 amino acids. Germline assignment: CDR1 WNHNN and CDR2 SYGVQD (reference sequence).

The chain recombines TRBV19 with TRBJ1-5; possible D gene TRBD1, 6 bases. With 7 bases removed from V and 4 bases from J, the gap between germline ends came to 17 bases. This CDR3 contains 15 residues. Germline V gives CDR1 LNHDA, CDR2 SQIVND (reference sequence). CDR3 DNA sequence: TGTGCCAGTAATAAAGTTGGGGGCCTAAATCAGCCCCAGCATTTT. This encodes CASNKVGGLNQPQHF.

The chain has TRBV7-3 and TRBJ2-2, with TRBD1 matching over 9 bases. With 1 base clipped from V and 5 bases from J, the junction kept 5 bases outside the gene matches. The CDR3 runs to 16 residues. CDR1 and CDR2 (germline): SGHTA, FQGTGA. The CDR3, as DNA: TGTGCCAGCAGCTTAAGGACAGGGGAAGGGACCGGGGAGCTGTTTTTT. This codes for CASSLRTGEGTGELFF.

This rearrangement joins TRBV29-1 to TRBJ1-2; 10 nucleotides agree with TRBD1. Germline CDR1 SQVTM, CDR2 ANQGSEA. The CDR3 has 13 residues. V lost 5 bases, J lost 4 bases, and 4 bases stayed unmatched. CDR3: CSVRDRGPYGYTF. The CDR3 bases are TGCAGCGTTCGGGACAGGGGTCCCTATGGCTACACCTTC.

CDR3 loop: CTSSQRGEGTSGDSPYNEQFF. As DNA, the CDR3 is TGCACCAGCAGCCAACGGGGGGAAGGGACTAGCGGGGATTCCCCCTACAATGAGCAGTTCTTC. The genes are TRBV1 and TRBJ2-1; TRBD2 is the table's D call, not checked against the DNA. TRBV1 counts as a pseudogene. The CDR3 runs to 21 residues.

This clone was seen just once. The rearrangement joins TRBV4-3 to TRBJ1-2; TRBD1 agrees at 8 bases. The germline V gene has CDR1 LGHNA and CDR2 YSLEER. CDR3 length: 15 amino acids. V shed 0 bases and J 8 bases; nucleotides not matched to a gene: 8. In DNA, the CDR3 is TGCGCCAGCAGCCAAGATCCGGCAGGGGGCCGGGGCTACACCTTC. Translating it yields CASSQDPAGGRGYTF.

This rearrangement joins TRBV1 to TRBJ1-1; the DNA was not compared with TRBD1, the D call given in the table. TRBV1 constitutes a pseudogene. The CDR3 is 13 amino acids. The CDR3 sequence: CTTPGTVNTEAFF. The CDR3 bases are TGCACCACCCCCGGGACAGTGAACACTGAAGCTTTCTTT.

The chain joins TRBV9 to TRBJ2-2; the match to TRBD2 covers 14 bases. CDR3 length equals 17 residues. Germline values: CDR1 SGDLS, CDR2 YYNGEE. V gave up 3 bases and J gave up 4 bases; unmatched junction bases: 5. The CDR3 DNA follows: TGTGCCAGCAGCGCCAGACTAGCGGGAGGGATCACCGGGGAGCTGTTTTTT. Translating it yields CASSARLAGGITGELFF.

As regards this clone: Within the sample, other DNA sequences also encode this same CDR3. This chain connects TRBV9 to TRBJ2-7, with a tentative D call TRBD1 (6 bases). Germline-derived CDR1 and CDR2 are SGDLS and YYNGEE. The CDR3 length is 14 residues. Trimming shortened V by 0 bases and J by 2 bases, and 9 bases separated the two germline ends. The CDR3 reads CASSVGDTTYEQYF. The CDR3 nucleotides are TGTGCCAGCAGCGTAGGGGACACGACCTACGAGCAGTACTTC. Using reference TRBV9 and TRBJ2-7 for the parts outside the CDR3, the full variable domain is DSGVTQTPKHLITATGQRVTLRCSPRSGDLSVYWYQQSLDQGLQFLIQYYNGEERAKGNILERFSAQQFPDLHSELNLSSLELGDSALYFCASSVGDTTYEQYFGPGTRLTVT.

This clone was observed a single time. The chain employs TRBV7-9 and TRBJ2-4; 8 bases align to TRBD1. CDR3 length: 12 amino acids. Germline-derived CDR1 and CDR2 are SEHNR and FQNEAQ (reference sequence). Germline trimming cut 6 bases from V and 15 bases from J; bases unmatched to any gene: 10. The CDR3 bases are TGTGCCAGCAGAGCAGACAGGGGCTTTTGGTACTTC. Translation gives CASRADRGFWYF.

Only a few counts were recorded for this clone. The chain combines TRBV5-6 with TRBJ2-7, with 14 bases fitting TRBD2. The CDR3 consists of 17 residues. Losses at the gene ends were 1 base for V and 0 bases for J; bases not matched to a gene: 3. Germline loops: CDR1 SGHDT, CDR2 YYEEEE. The CDR3 here is CASSLRGLAGASYEQYF. CDR3 nucleotide sequence: TGTGCCAGCAGCTTGCGGGGACTAGCGGGAGCCTCCTACGAGCAGTACTTC.

Regarding this clone: One end of the junction varies from germline; a read error may be responsible. The sample has other DNA sequences that encode this CDR3 too. The chain combines TRBV5-4 with TRBJ2-7; perhaps TRBD2 as D (5 bases). This CDR3 has 15 amino acids. CDR1 SGHNT and CDR2 YYREEE come from the germline V gene (reference sequence). CDR3 in amino acids: CASTSGSGSSPEQYF. For the CDR3, the DNA is TGCGCCAGCACCTCGGGGAGCGGTTCTTCCCCCGAGCAGTACTTC.

The CDR3 loop is CASSLRQGPYEQYF. CDR3 DNA sequence: TGCGCCAGCAGCTTACGACAGGGTCCCTACGAGCAGTACTTC. The chain has TRBV5-1 and TRBJ2-7; the match to TRBD1 covers 7 bases. With V trimmed by 2 bases and J by 2 bases, 4 bases remained unmatched. The CDR3 extends over 14 amino acids. CDR1 is SGHRS, CDR2 YFSETQ, per germline.

The chain is built from TRBV27 and TRBJ2-1; TRBD2 aligns across 8 bases. The CDR3 runs 15 residues. Germline CDR1 is MNHEY and CDR2 is SMNVEV (reference sequence). The V segment lost 4 bases and the J segment 3 bases; nucleotides outside the gene matches: 5. The CDR3 spells CASSWESGSYNEQFF. The CDR3, as DNA: TGTGCCAGCAGTTGGGAAAGCGGGAGCTACAATGAGCAGTTCTTC.